The next 25 T cell receptor beta chains were all read from a single sample in a study of technical replicates of blood from several donors. Using immunoSEQ multiplex PCR, the repertoire was profiled, and TCRdb retains in-frame clones only, with some absent. The sample gives 70,000 to 85,000 clones, about 91% of which show up once; roughly 0.27% is in the top ten. The sample taken for sequencing was T cells isolated from PBMCs. The receptors here all came from a human donor in good health.

The chain couples TRBV6-6 to TRBJ2-1, with 7 bases fitting TRBD1. The J segment lost 4 bases and the V segment lost 5 bases, leaving 11 bases of the junction unmatched. Looked up from germline, CDR1 is MNHNY and CDR2 is SVGAGI (reference sequence). This CDR3 comprises 16 residues. CDR3 coding DNA: TGTGCCAGCAGTCACCCGCGACAGGGAGCTTACAATGAGCAGTTCTTC. It encodes CASSHPRQGAYNEQFF.

As DNA, the CDR3 is TGTGCCAGCGTCGGTTCAAAGGGCGGGTACTACAATGAGCAGTTCTTC. Its translation is CASVGSKGGYYNEQFF. This chain links TRBV7-9 with TRBJ2-1, with D tentatively TRBD2 (5 bases). CDR3 size: 16 residues. V lost 8 bases to trimming and J lost 3 bases, with 20 bases between them. The germline gives CDR1 SEHNR, CDR2 FQNEAQ (reference sequence).

The gene calls are TRBV11-3 and TRBJ1-6; 11 bases map to TRBD1. The CDR3 is made up of 15 amino acids. Germline values: CDR1 SGHNT, CDR2 YENEEA. Trimming at V came to 5 bases and at J to 9 bases, leaving 6 bases not matched to a gene. The CDR3 is CASSLRDRGFSPLHF. CDR3 nucleotides: TGTGCCAGCAGCCTCCGGGACAGGGGGTTTTCACCCCTCCACTTT.

This sequence joins TRBV28 and TRBJ2-1; D is ambiguous. Germline CDR1 is MDHEN and CDR2 is SYDVKM. The CDR3 has 12 amino acids. The germline V and J ends were trimmed by 3 bases and 8 bases, with 8 bases remaining between them. The CDR3: CASSFSVDEQFF. The CDR3 DNA reads TGTGCCAGCAGTTTTTCGGTCGATGAGCAGTTCTTC.

V and J are TRBV2 and TRBJ1-3; perhaps TRBD1 as D (5 bases). V gave up 4 bases and J gave up 0 bases, with 22 bases separating them. Germline lookup yields CDR1 SNHLY and CDR2 FYNNEI. CDR3 length: 19 residues. The DNA for the CDR3 is TGTGCCAGCAGTGGGTGGGGTAGACACCAGGGTTTCTCTGGAAACACCATATATTTT. Protein sequence: CASSGWGRHQGFSGNTIYF.

The gene calls are TRBV5-5 and TRBJ1-2; 7 bases are a match to TRBD1. The ends lost 0 bases at V and 8 bases at J; junction bases unmatched: 4. Per the germline V gene, CDR1 is SGHKS and CDR2 is YYEKEE (reference sequence). The CDR3 length is 13 residues. Here the CDR3 DNA reads TGTGCCAGCAGCTTGGAGACAGGGAGCGGCTACACCTTC. Translation gives CASSLETGSGYTF.

V is TRBV2 and J is TRBJ2-3; a possible D gene is TRBD1 (5 bases). V was clipped by 3 bases and J by 6 bases, with 16 bases between them. Germline values: CDR1 SNHLY, CDR2 FYNNEI. The CDR3 covers 15 residues. The CDR3 DNA is TGTGCCAGCAGTGAGCGACAGATCTTGGTCGATACGCAGTATTTT. Translating gives CASSERQILVDTQYF. Full variable domain (remainder filled in from reference TRBV2 and TRBJ2-3): EPEVTQTPSHQVTQMGQEVILRCVPISNHLYFYWYRQILGQKVEFLVSFYNNEISEKSEIFDDQFSVERPDGSNFTLKIRSTKLEDSAMYFCASSERQILVDTQYFGPGTRLTVL.

The chain uses TRBV10-3 and TRBJ1-4; D remains unclear. The CDR3 has 11 amino acids. CDR1 ENHRY and CDR2 SYGVKD come from the germline V gene. Trimming pared 4 bases from V and 9 bases from J, leaving 6 bases between. The DNA of the CDR3 is TGTGCCATCAGTGCCGGTCAAAAACTGTTTTTT. It specifies CAISAGQKLFF.

This rearrangement joins TRBV5-1 to TRBJ2-1, with 10 bases fitting TRBD2. J gave up 4 bases and V 4 bases, and 17 bases lay outside the gene matches. The germline V gene encodes CDR1 SGHRS and CDR2 YFSETQ. The CDR3 is made up of 19 amino acids. CDR3 amino acids: CASSPTTLRTSGIYNEQFF. CDR3 DNA sequence: TGCGCCAGCAGCCCGACAACCCTTAGGACTAGCGGTATTTACAATGAGCAGTTCTTC.

This rearrangement joins TRBV28 to TRBJ1-2; 10 bases line up with TRBD1. Germline CDR1 is MDHEN and CDR2 is SYDVKM. The CDR3 covers 12 residues. V trimming: 8 bases; J trimming: 7 bases; junction bases outside the gene matches: 4. The CDR3 here is CASRQGAPGYTF. The CDR3 nucleotides are TGTGCCAGCCGACAGGGGGCGCCTGGCTACACCTTC.

The chain is built from TRBV5-5 and TRBJ2-3, with D possibly TRBD2 on 7 matching bases. Germline V gives CDR1 SGHKS, CDR2 YYEKEE (reference sequence). There are 17 residues in the CDR3. Between the trimmed V and J ends, which lost 4 bases and 5 bases, there was a span of 23 bases. The CDR3 here is CASSLRVRGGTIDTQYF. In DNA, the CDR3 is TGTGCCAGCAGCCTACGCGTAAGGGGGGGGACCATAGATACGCAGTATTTT.

The gene calls are TRBV7-8 and TRBJ2-1, with a possible D match to TRBD1 (5 bases). V was cut by 5 bases and J by 0 bases, with 11 bases left in between. The CDR3 contains 15 residues. Germline values: CDR1 SGHVS, CDR2 FQNEAQ. The CDR3 is CASSPRQYSYNEQFF. In nucleotides, the CDR3 is TGTGCCAGCAGCCCCCGACAGTACTCCTACAATGAGCAGTTCTTC. Variable domain in full (rest from reference TRBV7-8 and TRBJ2-1): GAGVSQSPRYKVAKRGQDVALRCDPISGHVSLFWYQQALGQGPEFLTYFQNEAQLDKSGLPSDRFFAERPEGSVSTLKIQRTQQEDSAVYLCASSPRQYSYNEQFFGPGTRLTVL.

This clone has a single count. The CDR3 bases are TGTGCCAGCAGTTTCGGGGGTGGGAACACTGAAGCTTTCTTT. Translated: CASSFGGGNTEAFF. The chain joins TRBV27 to TRBJ1-1; tentatively, D is TRBD1 (5 bases). The CDR3 is 14 residues long. The V and J ends lost 3 bases and 1 base respectively, with 9 bases between them. Per germline, CDR1 MNHEY and CDR2 SMNVEV (reference sequence).

This chain joins TRBV2 and TRBJ2-6; D is unresolved. The CDR3 has 18 amino acids. V gave up 2 bases and J gave up 0 bases, with 14 bases separating them. CDR1 SNHLY and CDR2 FYNNEI come from the germline V gene. CDR3 region: CASSESPRGLSGANVLTF. CDR3 coding DNA: TGTGCCAGCAGTGAATCCCCCCGAGGCCTCTCTGGGGCCAACGTCCTGACTTTC.

The chain uses TRBV6-1 and TRBJ2-5, with 8 bases aligning to TRBD1. V dropped 2 bases and J dropped 5; count of bases not matched to a gene: 4. This CDR3 spans 14 amino acids. Germline V gene lookup returns CDR1 MNHNS and CDR2 SASEGT. The CDR3 sequence: CASSEPDRVETQYF. CDR3 nucleotides: TGTGCCAGCAGTGAACCGGACAGGGTCGAGACCCAGTACTTC.

CDR3 region: CASSSRQGLNTGELFF. In nucleotides, the CDR3 is TGTGCCAGCAGCTCAAGACAGGGATTAAACACCGGGGAGCTGTTTTTT. V gene TRBV11-1 combines with J gene TRBJ2-2; TRBD1 matches at 7 bases. Germline values: CDR1 SGHAT, CDR2 FQDESV (reference sequence). The CDR3 totals 16 residues. V lost 4 bases and J lost 2; bases outside the gene matches: 7.

There are a few counts of this clone. The chain combines TRBV10-1 with TRBJ1-2, with TRBD1 identical over 7 bases. This CDR3 has 13 amino acids. The V segment lost 3 bases and the J segment 6 bases; nucleotides outside the gene matches: 4. Germline CDR1 reads WNHNN; CDR2 reads SYGVQD (reference sequence). The CDR3 nucleotides read TGCGCCAGCAGTGATGAGACAGGGAATGGCTACACCTTC. It yields the protein CASSDETGNGYTF.

This CDR3 reads CASSSLLGGGAYQETQYF. The CDR3 region has the DNA TGTGCCAGCAGCTCCCTCCTGGGCGGGGGCGCGTACCAAGAGACCCAGTACTTC. The chain has TRBV11-3 and TRBJ2-5; possibly TRBD2 for D (7 bases). Per germline, CDR1 SGHNT and CDR2 YENEEA. Trimming removed 4 bases at V and 0 bases at J, with 21 bases between. CDR3 length: 18 amino acids.

V gene TRBV19 combines with J gene TRBJ2-1, with TRBD2 as a possible D gene (6 bases). This CDR3 has 17 amino acids. Trimming removed 7 bases at V and 6 bases at J, with 25 bases between. The germline V gene encodes CDR1 LNHDA and CDR2 SQIVND (reference sequence). The CDR3 sequence: CASKDSAGPSGGNEQFF. The CDR3 DNA follows: TGTGCCAGTAAGGATTCTGCGGGTCCATCCGGGGGCAATGAGCAGTTCTTC.

CDR3 amino acids: CASTTEPYNEQFF. CDR3 nucleotide sequence: TGTGCCAGCACCACAGAACCCTACAATGAGCAGTTCTTC. The V gene is TRBV27, the J gene TRBJ2-1; no reliable D call. Trimming shortened V by 7 bases and J by 2 bases, and 9 bases separated the two germline ends. Germline V lookup: CDR1 MNHEY, CDR2 SMNVEV (reference sequence). The CDR3 length is 13 residues.

The chain is built from TRBV10-3 and TRBJ2-7; the match to TRBD2 covers 12 bases. V trimming: 3 bases; J trimming: 3 bases; junction bases outside the gene matches: 9. This CDR3 is 17 amino acids long. Looked up from germline, CDR1 is ENHRY and CDR2 is SYGVKD. The CDR3 protein is CAISDQTSGGKVYEQYF. CDR3 sequence (DNA): TGTGCCATCAGTGATCAGACTAGCGGGGGAAAAGTCTACGAGCAGTACTTC.

The count of this clone is one. The chain links TRBV21-1 to TRBJ1-2; the table's D call TRBD1 went unverified against the DNA. TRBV21-1 is a pseudogene. The CDR3 consists of 18 residues. This chain's CDR3 is CASSKGVDKTHPNYGYTF. CDR3 bases: TGTGCCAGCAGCAAAGGGGTGGACAAGACTCACCCTAACTATGGCTACACCTTC.

This chain links TRBV19 with TRBJ2-3; 7 bases are shared with TRBD2. Germline trimming cut 2 bases from V and 2 bases from J; bases unmatched to any gene: 10. Germline CDR1 reads LNHDA; CDR2 reads SQIVND (reference sequence). This CDR3 region has 17 residues. CDR3 sequence reads: CASSILWPSGDTDTQYF. The CDR3, as DNA: TGTGCCAGTAGTATACTCTGGCCTAGCGGAGACACAGATACGCAGTATTTT.

The CDR3 region is CASSPNGRGDPATNEKLFF. The CDR3, as DNA: TGTGCCAGTAGTCCGAATGGGCGGGGGGACCCTGCAACTAATGAAAAACTGTTTTTT. This chain connects TRBV19 to TRBJ1-4; D is perhaps TRBD1 (5 bases). Deletions cut 5 bases from V and 0 bases from J, with 22 bases between. Germline V gene data show CDR1 as LNHDA and CDR2 as SQIVND (reference sequence). This CDR3 comprises 19 residues. The whole variable domain, filled in from reference TRBV19 and TRBJ1-4, reads DGGITQSPKYLFRKEGQNVTLSCEQNLNHDAMYWYRQDPGQGLRLIYYSQIVNDFQKGDIAEGYSVSREKKESFPLTVTSAQKNPTAFYLCASSPNGRGDPATNEKLFFGSGTQLSVL.

V and J are TRBV2 and TRBJ1-1, with D hard to call. V was pared by 6 bases and J by 3 bases, with 11 bases between. The CDR3 covers 13 residues. From germline, CDR1 is SNHLY and CDR2 FYNNEI. The CDR3, as DNA: TGTGCCAGCAGCCCCGAGGTTGACACTGAAGCTTTCTTT. Amino acids: CASSPEVDTEAFF.